The 8 T cell receptor beta chains presented below share a single source sample, sequenced in a study of T cell responses to AZD1222 COVID-19 vaccine. Here immunoSEQ multiplex PCR was the method, and the copy in TCRdb shows in-frame clones only, minus some. The sample has 150,000 or so clones, 87% seen once; the top ten hold over 8%. The material sequenced was peripheral blood, taken 28 days after the second AZD1222 dose. The receptors were gathered from an adult who received the AZD1222 COVID-19 vaccine.

V usage is TRBV14 and J usage is TRBJ1-2; no firm D call. V lost 1 base, J lost 3 bases, and 12 bases lay in between. The CDR3 runs 15 residues. Germline V gene sequence: CDR1 SGHDN, CDR2 FVKESK. CDR3 sequence (DNA): TGTGCCAGCAGCCAAGCCCCGACGGCGGACTATGGCTACACCTTC. It specifies CASSQAPTADYGYTF.

CDR3 residues: CASSSPGSGGREQYF. CDR3 coding DNA: TGTGCCAGCAGCTCACCGGGGTCGGGAGGGCGCGAGCAGTACTTC. The chain employs TRBV13 and TRBJ2-7, with TRBD2 matching 8 bases. The CDR3 runs 15 residues. Germline CDR1 PRHDT, CDR2 FYEKMQ (reference sequence). V gave up 4 bases and J gave up 6 bases; unmatched junction bases: 11.

This clone was observed a single time. The rearrangement links TRBV28 to TRBJ1-6, with D hard to call. The germline gives CDR1 MDHEN, CDR2 SYDVKM. The V end lost 7 bases, the J end lost 4 bases, and 11 bases lay between the germline ends. The length of the CDR3 is 14 residues. The CDR3 loop is CASTHGTYNSPLHF. CDR3 nucleotide sequence: TGTGCCAGCACCCATGGAACTTATAATTCACCCCTCCACTTT.

The V and J genes are TRBV28 and TRBJ1-5, with D uncertain. V lost 4 bases to trimming and J lost 5 bases, with 9 bases between them. CDR3 length equals 13 residues. Germline lookup yields CDR1 MDHEN and CDR2 SYDVKM. CDR3: CASSSRADQPQHF. In DNA, the CDR3 is TGTGCCAGCAGTTCTAGGGCAGATCAGCCCCAGCATTTT.

This clone was counted only a few times. V and J are TRBV5-1 and TRBJ2-7; 9 bases align to TRBD1. This CDR3 has 14 residues. V lost 4 bases to trimming and J lost 5 bases; unmatched junction nucleotides: 7. Germline V gene lookup returns CDR1 SGHRS and CDR2 YFSETQ. The CDR3 DNA reads TGCGCCAGCAGCCGGGGACAGGGTTGGGACGAGCAGTACTTC. Protein: CASSRGQGWDEQYF.

This clone turned up a few times. The rearrangement uses TRBV5-1 and TRBJ2-7, with 11 nucleotides matching TRBD2. Unmatched junction bases numbered 4, after V lost 2 bases and J lost 6 bases. Germline V gene lookup returns CDR1 SGHRS and CDR2 YFSETQ. The CDR3 sequence is 14 residues long. The DNA for the CDR3 is TGCGCCAGCAGCTTTACCGGGACTAGCGGCGAGCAGTACTTC. It specifies CASSFTGTSGEQYF.

The chain recombines TRBV27 with TRBJ1-5, with 9 bases lining up with TRBD1. The CDR3 totals 17 residues. Per the germline V gene, CDR1 is MNHEY and CDR2 is SMNVEV (reference sequence). With 1 base clipped from V and 3 bases from J, the junction kept 7 bases outside the gene matches. CDR3 DNA: TGTGCCAGCAGTTTATTAGGGACAGGGAGAAACAATCAGCCCCAGCATTTT. Its protein product is CASSLLGTGRNNQPQHF.

This chain connects TRBV11-1 to TRBJ1-1; D gene uncertain. V shed 4 bases and J shed 7 bases, with 13 bases lying between them. There are 13 residues in the CDR3. The germline CDR1 and CDR2 sequences are SGHAT and FQDESV (reference sequence). The chain's CDR3 is CASSSRWGGEAFF. The DNA for the CDR3 is TGTGCCAGCAGCTCCCGATGGGGTGGTGAAGCTTTCTTT.